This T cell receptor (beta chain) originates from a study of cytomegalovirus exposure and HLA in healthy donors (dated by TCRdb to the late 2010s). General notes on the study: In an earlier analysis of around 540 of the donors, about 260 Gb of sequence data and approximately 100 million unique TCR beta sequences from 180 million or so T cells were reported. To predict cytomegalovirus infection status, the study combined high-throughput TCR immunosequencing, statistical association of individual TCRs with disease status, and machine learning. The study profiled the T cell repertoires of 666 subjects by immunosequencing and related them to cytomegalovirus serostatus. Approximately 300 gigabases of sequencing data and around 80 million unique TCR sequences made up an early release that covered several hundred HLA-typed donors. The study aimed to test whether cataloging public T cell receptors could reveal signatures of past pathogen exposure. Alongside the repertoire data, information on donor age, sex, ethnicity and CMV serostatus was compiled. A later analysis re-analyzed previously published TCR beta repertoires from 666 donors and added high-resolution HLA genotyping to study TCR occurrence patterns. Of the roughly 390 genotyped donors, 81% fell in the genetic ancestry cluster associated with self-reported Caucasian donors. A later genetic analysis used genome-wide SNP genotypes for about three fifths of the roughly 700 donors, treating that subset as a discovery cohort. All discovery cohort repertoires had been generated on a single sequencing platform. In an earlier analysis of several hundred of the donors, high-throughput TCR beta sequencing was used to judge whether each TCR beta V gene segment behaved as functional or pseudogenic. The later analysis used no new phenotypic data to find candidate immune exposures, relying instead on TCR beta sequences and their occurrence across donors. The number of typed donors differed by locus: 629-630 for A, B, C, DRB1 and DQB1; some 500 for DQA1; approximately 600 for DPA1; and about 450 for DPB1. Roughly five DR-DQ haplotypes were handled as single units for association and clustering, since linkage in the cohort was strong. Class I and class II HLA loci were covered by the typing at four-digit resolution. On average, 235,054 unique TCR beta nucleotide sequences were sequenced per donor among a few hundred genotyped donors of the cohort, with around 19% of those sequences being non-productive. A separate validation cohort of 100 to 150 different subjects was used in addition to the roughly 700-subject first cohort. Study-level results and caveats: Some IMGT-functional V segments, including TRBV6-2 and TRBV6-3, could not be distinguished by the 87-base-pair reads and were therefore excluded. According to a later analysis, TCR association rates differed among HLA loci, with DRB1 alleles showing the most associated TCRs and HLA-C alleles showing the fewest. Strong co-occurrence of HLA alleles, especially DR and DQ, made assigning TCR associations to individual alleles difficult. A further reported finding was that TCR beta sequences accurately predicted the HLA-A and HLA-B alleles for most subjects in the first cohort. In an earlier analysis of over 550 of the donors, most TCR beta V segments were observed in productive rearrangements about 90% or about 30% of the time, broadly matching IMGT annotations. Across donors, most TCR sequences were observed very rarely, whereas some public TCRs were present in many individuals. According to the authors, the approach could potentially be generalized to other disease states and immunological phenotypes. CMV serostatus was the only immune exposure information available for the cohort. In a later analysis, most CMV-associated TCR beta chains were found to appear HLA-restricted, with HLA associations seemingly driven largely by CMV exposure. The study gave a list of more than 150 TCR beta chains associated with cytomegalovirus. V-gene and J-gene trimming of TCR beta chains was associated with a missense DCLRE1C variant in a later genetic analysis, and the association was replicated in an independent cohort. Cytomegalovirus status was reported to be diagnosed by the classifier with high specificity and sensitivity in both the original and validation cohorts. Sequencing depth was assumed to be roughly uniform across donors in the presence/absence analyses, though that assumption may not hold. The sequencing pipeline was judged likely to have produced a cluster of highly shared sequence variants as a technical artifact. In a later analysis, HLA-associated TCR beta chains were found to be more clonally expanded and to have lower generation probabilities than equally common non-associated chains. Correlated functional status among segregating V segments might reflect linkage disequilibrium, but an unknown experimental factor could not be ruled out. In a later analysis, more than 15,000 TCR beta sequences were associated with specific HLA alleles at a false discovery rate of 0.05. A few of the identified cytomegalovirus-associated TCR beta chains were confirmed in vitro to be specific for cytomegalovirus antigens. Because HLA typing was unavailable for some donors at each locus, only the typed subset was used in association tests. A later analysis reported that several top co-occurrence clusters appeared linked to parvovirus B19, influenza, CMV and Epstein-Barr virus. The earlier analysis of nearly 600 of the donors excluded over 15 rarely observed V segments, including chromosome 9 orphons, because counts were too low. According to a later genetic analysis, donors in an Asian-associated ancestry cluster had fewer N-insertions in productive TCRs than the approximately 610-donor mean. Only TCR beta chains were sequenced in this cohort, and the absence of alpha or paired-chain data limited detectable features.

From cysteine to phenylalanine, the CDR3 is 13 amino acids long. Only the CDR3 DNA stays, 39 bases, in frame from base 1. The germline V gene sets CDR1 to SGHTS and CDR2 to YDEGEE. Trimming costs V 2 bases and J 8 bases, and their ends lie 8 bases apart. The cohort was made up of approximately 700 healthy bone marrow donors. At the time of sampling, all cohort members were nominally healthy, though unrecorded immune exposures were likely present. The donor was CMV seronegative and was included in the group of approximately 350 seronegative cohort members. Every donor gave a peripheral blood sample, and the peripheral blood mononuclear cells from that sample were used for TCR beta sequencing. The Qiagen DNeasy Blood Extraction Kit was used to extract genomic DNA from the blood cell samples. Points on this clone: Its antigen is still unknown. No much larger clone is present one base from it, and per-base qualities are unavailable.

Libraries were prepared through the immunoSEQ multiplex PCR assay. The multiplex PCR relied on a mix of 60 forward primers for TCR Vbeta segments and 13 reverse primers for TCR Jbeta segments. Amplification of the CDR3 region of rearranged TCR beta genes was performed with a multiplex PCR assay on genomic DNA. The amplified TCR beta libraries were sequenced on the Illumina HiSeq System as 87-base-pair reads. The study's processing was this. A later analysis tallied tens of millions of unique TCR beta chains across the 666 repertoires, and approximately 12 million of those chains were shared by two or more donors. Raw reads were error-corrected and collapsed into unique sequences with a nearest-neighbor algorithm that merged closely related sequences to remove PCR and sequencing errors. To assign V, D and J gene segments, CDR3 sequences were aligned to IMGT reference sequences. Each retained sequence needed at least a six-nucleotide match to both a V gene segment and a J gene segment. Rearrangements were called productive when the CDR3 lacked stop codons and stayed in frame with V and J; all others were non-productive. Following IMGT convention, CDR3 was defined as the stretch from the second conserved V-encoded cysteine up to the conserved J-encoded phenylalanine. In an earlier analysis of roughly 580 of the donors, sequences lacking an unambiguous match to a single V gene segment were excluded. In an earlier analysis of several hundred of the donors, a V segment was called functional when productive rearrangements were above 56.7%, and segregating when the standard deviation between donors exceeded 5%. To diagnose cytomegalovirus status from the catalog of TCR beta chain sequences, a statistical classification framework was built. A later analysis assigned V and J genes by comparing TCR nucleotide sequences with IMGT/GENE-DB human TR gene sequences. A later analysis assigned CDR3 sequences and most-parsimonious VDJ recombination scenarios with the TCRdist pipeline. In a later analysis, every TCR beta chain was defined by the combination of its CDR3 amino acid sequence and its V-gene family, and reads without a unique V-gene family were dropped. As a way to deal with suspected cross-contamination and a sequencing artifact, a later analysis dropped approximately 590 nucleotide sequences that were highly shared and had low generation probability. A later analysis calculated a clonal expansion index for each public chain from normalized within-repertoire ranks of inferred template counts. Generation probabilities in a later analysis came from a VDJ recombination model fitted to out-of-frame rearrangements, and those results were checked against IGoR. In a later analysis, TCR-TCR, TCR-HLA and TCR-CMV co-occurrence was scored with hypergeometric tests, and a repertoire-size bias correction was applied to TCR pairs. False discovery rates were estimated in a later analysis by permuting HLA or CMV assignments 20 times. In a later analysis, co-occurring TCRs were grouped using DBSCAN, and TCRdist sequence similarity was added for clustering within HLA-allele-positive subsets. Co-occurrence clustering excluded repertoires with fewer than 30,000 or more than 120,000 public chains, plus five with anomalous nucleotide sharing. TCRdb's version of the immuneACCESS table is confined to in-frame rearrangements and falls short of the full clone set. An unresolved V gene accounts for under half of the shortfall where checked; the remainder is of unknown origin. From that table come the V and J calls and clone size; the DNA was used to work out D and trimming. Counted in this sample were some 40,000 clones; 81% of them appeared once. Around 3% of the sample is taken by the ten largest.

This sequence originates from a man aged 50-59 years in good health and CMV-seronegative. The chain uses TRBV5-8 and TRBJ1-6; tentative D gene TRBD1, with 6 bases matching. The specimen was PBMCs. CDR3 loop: CASSLGGDSPLHF. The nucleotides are TGTGCCAGCAGCTTAGGGGGTGATTCACCCCTCCACTTT.